This entry features one T cell receptor beta chain sequence. V lost 0 bases to trimming and J lost 2 bases, with 7 bases between them. The CDR3 runs to 13 residues. Germline V gene lookup returns CDR1 DFQATT and CDR2 SNEGSKA (reference sequence). A second PCR, run for about 7 to 11 cycles, used a sample-barcoded 5' primer plus a J-beta primer mix. TCRdb recomputed calls from the 5' RACE reads with MiXCR, one row per CDR3 protein. The sample holds roughly 560,000 distinct CDR3 sequences, 24% seen once. The sample comes from a study of blood T cells in healthy people across ages. The sample also formed part of further work on T cells of mothers and their children.

Material for sequencing was blood. The chain recombines TRBV20-1 with TRBJ1-2, with a possible D match to TRBD1 (6 bases). The sequence was obtained from a boy aged 10-17 years in good health. CDR3 region: CSARDGQNYGYTF. CDR3 nucleotides: TGCAGTGCTAGAGATGGACAGAACTATGGCTACACCTTC.